This T cell receptor beta chain was obtained from a study of cytomegalovirus exposure and HLA in healthy donors. Germline V gene data show CDR1 as SGHDN and CDR2 as FVKESK. The CDR3 contains 15 residues. Trimming cost V 4 bases and J 2 bases, with 12 bases left between them. Produced via immunoSEQ multiplex PCR; TCRdb's table is partial and in-frame only. This table holds 55,000 to 80,000 clones, 95% found once. The sequencing sample was made of PBMCs. The chain uses TRBV14 and TRBJ1-3; TRBD1 is a possible D gene (5 bases). The source is a young woman in good health and CMV-seropositive. In nucleotides, the CDR3 is TGTGCCAGCAGCCGATCTAGGGGTCCTGGAAACACCATATATTTT. The encoded protein is CASSRSRGPGNTIYF.